One and the same sample provided the 15 T cell receptor beta chains below, sequenced in a study of regulatory dendritic cells for organ transplantation. Clones were sequenced by immunoSEQ multiplex PCR, and TCRdb holds only the in-frame ones, with some missing. The table includes about 21,000 clones, 85% to 90% detected once. Their recognized antigens are unknown. Sorted T cells were CFSE-labeled and cultured less than 6 days with allogeneic regulatory or mature dendritic cells at 1:10. Input material: naive CD4+ T cells from blood cultured with dendritic cells. Sample subset: CD45RA+ naive T cells. These receptors were taken from a human donor in good health.

V usage is TRBV30 and J usage is TRBJ1-2, with a possible D match to TRBD1 (6 bases). Trimming cost V 4 bases and J 7 bases, with 22 bases left between them. CDR3 length: 15 amino acids. The V gene's germline CDR1 is GTSNPN and CDR2 SVGIG (reference sequence). CDR3 nucleotides: TGTGCCTGGAAAGGGAAACTTAGGACAGAGCGTGGCTACACCTTC. This translates into CAWKGKLRTERGYTF. The full variable domain, its missing parts supplied by reference TRBV30 and TRBJ1-2, is SQTIHQWPATLVQPVGSPLSLECTVEGTSNPNLYWYRQAAGRGLQLLFYSVGIGQISSEVPQNLSASRPQDRQFILSSKKLLLSDSGFYLCAWKGKLRTERGYTFGSGTRLTVV.

The chain has TRBV19 and TRBJ2-2; 11 bases match TRBD2. The CDR3 length is 17 residues. The V and J ends lost 9 bases and 3 bases, in that order; junction bases with no gene match: 12. Germline CDR1 is LNHDA and CDR2 is SQIVND (reference sequence). The CDR3 loop is CASNSKGLAADTGELFF. CDR3 coding DNA: TGTGCCAGCAACTCTAAGGGACTAGCGGCTGACACCGGGGAGCTGTTTTTT.

The J gene is TRBJ2-6, the V gene TRBV2; no clear D. The CDR3 extends over 13 amino acids. Germline V gene data show CDR1 as SNHLY and CDR2 as FYNNEI. V was pared by 9 bases and J by 0 bases, with 6 bases between. The CDR3 protein is CARETSGANVLTF. CDR3 sequence (DNA): TGTGCCAGAGAGACCTCTGGGGCCAACGTCCTGACTTTC.

This clone has more than one count but fewer than ten. CDR3 coding DNA: TGTGCCAGCAGTCGGGACAGAGACACTGAAGCTTTCTTT. It yields the protein CASSRDRDTEAFF. V is TRBV7-2 and J is TRBJ1-1; TRBD1 aligns across 7 bases. The CDR3 is 13 amino acids. V lost 6 bases and J lost 3; bases outside the gene matches: 4. Germline assignment: CDR1 SGHTA and CDR2 FQGNSA.

The V and J genes are TRBV27 and TRBJ1-5, with unresolved D. The CDR3 spans 12 residues. The V gene lost 4 bases and the J gene lost 5 bases, with 6 bases spanning the gap. Germline-derived CDR1 and CDR2 are MNHEY and SMNVEV (reference sequence). CDR3 in amino acids: CASSSVDQPQHF. CDR3 nucleotides: TGTGCCAGCAGTTCGGTCGATCAGCCCCAGCATTTT.

The chain uses TRBV7-9 and TRBJ1-1; no clear D. Germline V gene lookup returns CDR1 SEHNR and CDR2 FQNEAQ (reference sequence). This CDR3 contains 13 residues. V lost 3 bases, J lost 1 base, and 6 bases lay in between. The CDR3, as DNA: TGTGCCAGCAGCTTTTGGCCGAACACTGAAGCTTTCTTT. Encoded protein: CASSFWPNTEAFF.

The chain combines TRBV2 with TRBJ1-2; possibly TRBD1 for D (6 bases). Germline values: CDR1 SNHLY, CDR2 FYNNEI. Trimming stripped 6 bases from V and 6 bases from J, with 14 bases between. CDR3 size: 13 residues. Here the CDR3 DNA reads TGTGCCAGCAGCACTACAGGGTTAGATGGCTACACCTTC. Translation gives CASSTTGLDGYTF.

This chain connects TRBV15 to TRBJ1-2; D not resolved. CDR3 size: 12 residues. Germline V lookup: CDR1 LNHNV, CDR2 YYDKDF (reference sequence). Between the trimmed V and J ends, which lost 0 bases and 9 bases, there was a span of 8 bases. The CDR3 loop is CATSRDRARYTF. The CDR3 DNA sequence: TGTGCCACCAGCAGAGATCGGGCCCGCTACACCTTC.

The chain joins TRBV7-6 to TRBJ1-4, with D possibly TRBD1 on 6 matching bases. CDR1 and CDR2 from the germline V gene are SGHVS and FNYEAQ. This CDR3 has 14 amino acids. Between the trimmed V and J ends, which lost 5 bases and 8 bases, there was a span of 15 bases. The chain's CDR3 is CASSTNRVGEKLFF. The CDR3 coding sequence is TGTGCCAGCAGCACTAACAGGGTTGGCGAAAAACTGTTTTTT.

The chain has TRBV21-1 and TRBJ2-5; the table's TRBD1 call for D was not verified on the DNA. TRBV21-1 is listed as a pseudogene. The CDR3 covers 16 residues. CDR3 in DNA: TGTGCCAGCAGAGGAGACGACAGGAAGAGTACGGAGACCCAGTACTTC. Its translation: CASRGDDRKSTETQYF.

The J gene is TRBJ1-5, the V gene TRBV29-1; 8 bases line up with TRBD1. The CDR3 consists of 12 residues. Germline CDR1 is SQVTM and CDR2 is ANQGSEA. J was trimmed by 5 bases and V by 6 bases; bases with no gene match: 3. For the CDR3, the DNA is TGCAGCGTACAGGGGGGGGATCAGCCCCAGCATTTT. Encoded protein: CSVQGGDQPQHF.

The chain employs TRBV29-1 and TRBJ2-1, with 10 nucleotides matching TRBD1. Germline CDR1 reads SQVTM; CDR2 reads ANQGSEA. Trimming took 7 bases from V and 6 from J; bases not matched to a gene: 9. This CDR3 is built from 14 residues. CDR3 in DNA: TGCAGCGCTAGGGGACAGGGGAGCGGCAATGAGCAGTTCTTC. This gives the protein CSARGQGSGNEQFF.

The chain couples TRBV19 to TRBJ1-5; D is ambiguous. This CDR3 region has 15 residues. The germline V gene has CDR1 LNHDA and CDR2 SQIVND (reference sequence). V lost 5 bases and J 7 bases, leaving 18 bases between the germline ends. The CDR3 reads CASSHSGRWEQPQHF. CDR3 bases: TGTGCCAGTAGTCACTCGGGGAGGTGGGAACAGCCCCAGCATTTT.

This chain joins TRBV5-4 and TRBJ2-1, with a tentative D call TRBD1 (6 bases). Trimming removed 3 bases from V and 0 bases from J, with 10 bases in between. Looked up from germline, CDR1 is SGHNT and CDR2 is YYREEE (reference sequence). The CDR3 has 15 residues. The CDR3: CASSSGQLSYNEQFF. DNA of the CDR3: TGTGCCAGCAGCTCAGGACAGCTCTCCTACAATGAGCAGTTCTTC. Together with reference TRBV5-4 and TRBJ2-1, the CDR3 gives the full variable domain: ETGVTQSPTHLIKTRGQQVTLRCSSQSGHNTVSWYQQALGQGPQFIFQYYREEENGRGNFPPRFSGLQFPNYSSELNVNALELDDSALYLCASSSGQLSYNEQFFGPGTRLTVL.

The chain joins TRBV6-5 to TRBJ2-7; D call uncertain. This CDR3 is built from 15 residues. V dropped 0 bases and J dropped 4 bases, with 13 bases sitting between them. The germline V gene encodes CDR1 MNHEY and CDR2 SVGAGI. The chain's CDR3 is CASSYSSQRQYEQYF. In DNA, the CDR3 is TGTGCCAGCAGTTACTCGTCCCAGAGACAATACGAGCAGTACTTC.